What follows are 23 T cell receptor beta chains derived from one specimen sequenced in a study of blood T cell repertoires in COVID-19. Some clones are missing from TCRdb's copy, which holds only in-frame ones; the method was immunoSEQ multiplex PCR. The data show over 45,000 clones, with roughly 90% seen just once and roughly 3.7% held by the top ten. The specimen was peripheral blood. The receptor source for this set is a man between 40 and 49 years old with COVID-19, enrolled during active disease.

The table lists this clone with a few counts. The chain uses TRBV24-1 and TRBJ2-7; 11 bases align to TRBD1. The V gene end was trimmed by 5 bases and the J gene end by 3 bases; junction bases not matched to a gene: 2. CDR1 is KGHDR and CDR2 is SFDVKD in the germline V gene. CDR3 length: 14 amino acids. In DNA, the CDR3 is TGTGCCACCAGTGGGACAGGGGGCAACTACGAGCAGTACTTC. It translates to CATSGTGGNYEQYF.

The chain links TRBV7-2 to TRBJ2-7; the D gene is possibly TRBD2 (7 bases). There are 16 residues in the CDR3. V was pared by 5 bases and J by 5 bases, with 22 bases between. Per the germline V gene, CDR1 is SGHTA and CDR2 is FQGNSA. CDR3 loop: CASSTYSRPGGHEQYF. CDR3 sequence (DNA): TGTGCCAGCAGCACCTATAGTCGGCCCGGGGGGCACGAGCAGTACTTC. Together with reference TRBV7-2 and TRBJ2-7, the CDR3 gives the full variable domain: GAGVSQSPSNKVTEKGKDVELRCDPISGHTALYWYRQSLGQGLEFLIYFQGNSAPDKSGLPSDRFSAERTGGSVSTLTIQRTQQEDSAVYLCASSTYSRPGGHEQYFGPGTRLTVT.

The V and J genes are TRBV5-1 and TRBJ1-1; tentatively, D is TRBD1 (5 bases). This CDR3 has 14 residues. CDR1 and CDR2 (germline): SGHRS, YFSETQ. Trimming took 4 bases from V and 11 from J, leaving 21 bases between them. As DNA, the CDR3 is TGCGCCAGCAGCCCCCGGATCCGGGACTCCACGGCTTTCTTT. Translation gives CASSPRIRDSTAFF.

The chain recombines TRBV12-2 with TRBJ2-7; the D call TRBD1 from the table was never checked on the DNA. TRBV12-2 is shown as a pseudogene. This CDR3 is 15 amino acids long. The CDR3 DNA follows: TGTGCAAGTCGCTTGGCCGGGACACATTTTTACGAGCAGTACTTC. Translated: CASRLAGTHFYEQYF.

V and J are TRBV18 and TRBJ1-2; D remains unclear. The V end lost 5 bases, the J end lost 4 bases, and 11 bases lay between the germline ends. Germline V gives CDR1 KGHSH, CDR2 LQKENI. The CDR3 is made up of 13 amino acids. The CDR3 DNA reads TGTGCCAGCTCATCCCTCAACAGCTATGGCTACACCTTC. Amino acids: CASSSLNSYGYTF.

The chain employs TRBV10-3 and TRBJ1-2; tentatively, D is TRBD1 (5 bases). Germline V CDR1 and CDR2: ENHRY, SYGVKD. V gave up 3 bases and J gave up 3 bases, with 17 bases separating them. There are 16 residues in the CDR3. The CDR3 loop reads CAISDPGRADYYGYTF. CDR3 DNA sequence: TGTGCCATCAGTGACCCCGGCAGGGCGGATTACTATGGCTACACCTTC.

This clone was observed a single time. V usage is TRBV4-1 and J usage is TRBJ2-2; possibly TRBD2 for D (5 bases). The V gene lost 2 bases and the J gene lost 2 bases, with 9 bases spanning the gap. In germline, CDR1 is MGHRA, CDR2 YSYEKL. There are 15 residues in the CDR3. The CDR3 spells CASSQILDNTGELFF. In DNA form, the CDR3 reads TGCGCCAGCAGCCAAATACTAGATAACACCGGGGAGCTGTTTTTT.

The J gene is TRBJ2-3, the V gene TRBV27; D is unresolved. Per the germline V gene, CDR1 is MNHEY and CDR2 is SMNVEV (reference sequence). The CDR3 extends over 15 amino acids. V lost 3 bases to trimming and J lost 1 base, with 11 bases between them. The CDR3 region is CASSFIETGTDTQYF. CDR3 DNA sequence: TGTGCCAGCAGTTTCATAGAAACGGGCACAGATACGCAGTATTTT.

The CDR3 protein is CASSFTGALEGTEAFF. DNA for the CDR3: TGTGCCAGCTCTTTCACAGGGGCTTTGGAGGGGACTGAAGCTTTCTTT. The chain combines TRBV18 with TRBJ1-1, with TRBD1 identical over 7 bases. V shed 6 bases, J shed 5 bases, and the junction held 15 bases outside the gene matches. There are 16 residues in the CDR3. Germline CDR1 reads KGHSH; CDR2 reads LQKENI.

The chain has TRBV11-1 and TRBJ2-5; 9 bases align to TRBD1. The V gene's germline CDR1 is SGHAT and CDR2 FQDESV (reference sequence). This CDR3 has 15 amino acids. J lost 0 bases, V lost 6 bases, and 5 bases had no gene match. For the CDR3, the DNA is TGTGCCAGCAGGGGACAGGGTGCGTACCAAGAGACCCAGTACTTC. It translates to CASRGQGAYQETQYF.

This sequence joins TRBV11-3 and TRBJ2-1, with 16 nucleotides matching TRBD2. The junction had 2 bases not matched to a gene; V was cut back by 5 bases and J by 7 bases. CDR1 is SGHNT, CDR2 YENEEA, per germline. This CDR3 spans 15 amino acids. CDR3 sequence reads: CASSPGLAGGNEQFF. Here the CDR3 DNA reads TGTGCCAGCAGCCCGGGACTAGCGGGAGGGAATGAGCAGTTCTTC. The variable domain in full, completed from reference TRBV11-3 and TRBJ2-1, reads EAGVVQSPRYKIIEKKQPVAFWCNPISGHNTLYWYLQNLGQGPELLIRYENEEAVDDSQLPKDRFSAERLKGVDSTLKIQPAELGDSAVYLCASSPGLAGGNEQFFGPGTRLTVL.

The rearrangement uses TRBV11-1 and TRBJ1-1, with TRBD1 matching over 7 bases. This CDR3 region has 15 residues. The ends lost 5 bases at V and 2 bases at J; junction bases unmatched: 8. The germline V gene has CDR1 SGHAT and CDR2 FQDESV (reference sequence). CDR3: CASSPTGVTNTEAFF. The DNA for the CDR3 is TGTGCCAGCAGCCCAACAGGGGTGACTAACACTGAAGCTTTCTTT.

The chain combines TRBV28 with TRBJ2-7, with D tentatively TRBD2 (5 bases). The CDR3 totals 16 residues. V lost 2 bases, J lost 3 bases, and 17 bases lay in between. CDR1 is MDHEN, CDR2 SYDVKM, per germline. For the CDR3, the DNA is TGTGCCAGCAGTTTACGGGTACGGGGAAACCACTACGAGCAGTACTTC. Translated, it gives CASSLRVRGNHYEQYF. The full variable domain, with the rest looked up from reference TRBV28 and TRBJ2-7, is DVKVTQSSRYLVKRTGEKVFLECVQDMDHENMFWYRQDPGLGLRLIYFSYDVKMKEKGDIPEGYSVSREKKERFSLILESASTNQTSMYLCASSLRVRGNHYEQYFGPGTRLTVT.

The CDR3 here is CASMRTANTGELFF. The CDR3 DNA reads TGTGCCAGCATGAGGACAGCGAACACCGGGGAGCTGTTTTTT. The chain combines TRBV11-3 with TRBJ2-2; D is possibly TRBD1 (6 bases). The CDR3 has 14 residues. Germline V gene lookup returns CDR1 SGHNT and CDR2 YENEEA. V was clipped by 7 bases and J by 0 bases, with 9 bases between them.

This clone was observed a handful of times. This sequence joins TRBV2 and TRBJ1-6; maybe TRBD1 (5 bases). The CDR3 consists of 14 residues. CDR1 SNHLY and CDR2 FYNNEI come from the germline V gene. V lost 3 bases and J lost 12, with 15 bases in between. CDR3 protein: CASSDLPGIGPLHF. The CDR3 DNA is TGTGCCAGCAGTGACCTTCCAGGGATCGGACCCCTCCACTTT.

The sample holds a few counts of this clone. This sequence joins TRBV11-3 and TRBJ2-7, with D maybe TRBD2 (6 bases). Between the trimmed V and J ends, which lost 4 bases and 7 bases, there was a span of 14 bases. The CDR3 is 13 amino acids. In germline, CDR1 is SGHNT, CDR2 YENEEA. CDR3: CASSSISLAEQYF. CDR3 DNA: TGTGCCAGCAGCTCCATCAGCCTAGCGGAGCAGTACTTC.

V usage is TRBV14 and J usage is TRBJ2-7; D remains unclear. V lost 2 bases and J lost 9, with 14 bases in between. The CDR3 contains 13 residues. Germline V CDR1 and CDR2: SGHDN, FVKESK. For the CDR3, the DNA is TGTGCCAGCAGCCAAATCCGGCAAGGCGGGCAGTACTTC. Translation gives CASSQIRQGGQYF. The entire variable domain, with the rest obtained from reference TRBV14 and TRBJ2-7, is as follows: EAGVTQFPSHSVIEKGQTVTLRCDPISGHDNLYWYRRVMGKEIKFLLHFVKESKQDESGMPNNRFLAERTGGTYSTLKVQPAELEDSGVYFCASSQIRQGGQYFGPGTRLTVT.

The table lists this clone with a few counts. J is TRBJ1-4 and V is TRBV5-5; a weak D match, TRBD1 (6 bases). CDR3 length: 18 amino acids. Germline V gives CDR1 SGHKS, CDR2 YYEKEE (reference sequence). The V end was cut by 2 bases, the J end by 1 base, with 18 bases between. CDR3 loop: CASSFRYREGLTNEKLFF. CDR3 nucleotide sequence: TGTGCCAGCAGCTTTCGGTACAGGGAGGGACTAACTAATGAAAAACTGTTTTTT.

The rearrangement uses TRBV6-5 and TRBJ1-3; D call uncertain. Germline V gene data show CDR1 as MNHEY and CDR2 as SVGAGI. Trimming took 2 bases from V and 5 from J, leaving 13 bases between them. The CDR3 sequence is 15 residues long. The CDR3 sequence: CASSYASGLRNTIYF. The CDR3 DNA is TGTGCCAGCAGTTACGCAAGCGGGCTGAGAAACACCATATATTTT.

This chain uses TRBV19 with TRBJ1-5; a weak D match, TRBD1 (5 bases). The CDR3 totals 15 residues. Germline values: CDR1 LNHDA, CDR2 SQIVND (reference sequence). Trimming left V 7 bases short and J 1 base short, with 14 bases between. The DNA of the CDR3 is TGTGCCAGTACGTCAAGGGGCGCGAGCAATCAGCCCCAGCATTTT. It specifies CASTSRGASNQPQHF.

V is TRBV10-3 and J is TRBJ1-6; 7 positions agree with TRBD1. Germline V lookup: CDR1 ENHRY, CDR2 SYGVKD. V lost 6 bases to trimming and J lost 7 bases; unmatched junction nucleotides: 3. CDR3 length: 13 residues. Here the CDR3 reads CAIRGDRNSPLHF. The DNA of the CDR3 is TGTGCCATCAGAGGGGACAGAAATTCACCCCTCCACTTT.

V and J are TRBV6-5 and TRBJ1-4; D uncertain. The CDR3 consists of 15 residues. Trimming shortened V by 8 bases and J by 0 bases, and 13 bases separated the two germline ends. Looked up from germline, CDR1 is MNHEY and CDR2 is SVGAGI. In DNA form, the CDR3 reads TGTGCCAGCTGGAGAGCCTTTGCAACTAATGAAAAACTGTTTTTT. Its protein is CASWRAFATNEKLFF.

V is TRBV15 and J is TRBJ2-5; 14 nucleotides agree with TRBD2. CDR1 is LNHNV and CDR2 is YYDKDF in the germline V gene (reference sequence). The CDR3 runs 16 residues. J was trimmed by 4 bases and V by 5 bases; bases with no gene match: 6. DNA of the CDR3: TGTGCCACCAGCGCCCCCGGGACTAGCGGGAGAGAGACCCAGTACTTC. This codes for CATSAPGTSGRETQYF.